What follows are 7 T cell receptor beta chains derived from one specimen sequenced in a study of cytomegalovirus exposure and HLA in healthy donors. Measured with immunoSEQ multiplex PCR; TCRdb has only the in-frame clones, and not every one. The profile shows more than 250,000 clones, 87% of them singletons. Specimen: PBMCs. These receptors originate from a woman aged 25 to 45 in good health and CMV-seropositive.

This clone was seen once. The rearrangement joins TRBV7-6 to TRBJ2-5; a weak D match, TRBD1 (6 bases). Germline V gene data show CDR1 as SGHVS and CDR2 as FNYEAQ. The CDR3 loop spans 15 amino acids. Trimming shortened V by 5 bases and J by 0 bases, and 13 bases separated the two germline ends. CDR3 sequence (DNA): TGTGCCAGCAGCCCCCGGGGACAAAACCAAGAGACCCAGTACTTC. Translated, it gives CASSPRGQNQETQYF. Using reference TRBV7-6 and TRBJ2-5 for the parts outside the CDR3, the full variable domain is GAGVSQSPRYKVTKRGQDVALRCDPISGHVSLYWYRQALGQGPEFLTYFNYEAQQDKSGLPNDRFSAERPEGSISTLTIQRTEQRDSAMYRCASSPRGQNQETQYFGPGTRLLVL.

The chain joins TRBV30 to TRBJ2-1; D not certain. V lost 2 bases and J lost 4, with 9 bases in between. The CDR3 spans 13 residues. The germline V gene encodes CDR1 GTSNPN and CDR2 SVGIG (reference sequence). CDR3: CAWSPLRYNEQFF. The CDR3 DNA reads TGTGCCTGGAGTCCCCTGCGGTACAATGAGCAGTTCTTC.

The chain uses TRBV2 and TRBJ2-5, with a tentative D call TRBD1 (6 bases). V lost 8 bases to trimming and J lost 5 bases, with 27 bases between them. This CDR3 is built from 17 residues. The germline CDR1 and CDR2 sequences are SNHLY and FYNNEI. For the CDR3, the DNA is TGTGCCAGCCCCCAGTACGAACCGGACAGAAAACGGGAGACCCAGTACTTC. Its translation: CASPQYEPDRKRETQYF.

The V and J genes are TRBV5-1 and TRBJ2-2; D is tentatively TRBD1 or TRBD2 (5 bases each). CDR1 and CDR2 from the germline V gene are SGHRS and YFSETQ. V was shortened by 1 base and J by 4 bases, with 20 bases between the two germline ends. This CDR3 spans 18 amino acids. The CDR3 region is CASSLPGRPPRATGELFF. Here the CDR3 DNA reads TGCGCCAGCAGCTTGCCGGGACGTCCTCCTCGAGCCACCGGGGAGCTGTTTTTT.

V usage is TRBV15 and J usage is TRBJ1-1; TRBD1 is a possible D gene (6 bases). Trimming left V 1 base short and J 0 bases short, with 12 bases between. Looked up from germline, CDR1 is LNHNV and CDR2 is YYDKDF (reference sequence). This CDR3 is 16 amino acids long. Written as DNA, the CDR3 is TGTGCCACCAGCAGAGCCGGGGGCATTCTGAACACTGAAGCTTTCTTT. This translates into CATSRAGGILNTEAFF.

The genes are TRBV18 and TRBJ2-7; D perhaps matches TRBD2 (6 bases). This CDR3 contains 15 residues. The germline gives CDR1 KGHSH, CDR2 LQKENI. The germline V and J ends were trimmed by 2 bases and 4 bases, with 15 bases remaining between them. This chain's CDR3 is CASSPGGNGFYEQYF. CDR3 DNA: TGTGCCAGCTCACCAGGAGGGAACGGGTTTTACGAGCAGTACTTC.

This clone has a count of ten or more. The junction departs from germline at one end; a sequencing error may be responsible. V gene TRBV2 combines with J gene TRBJ2-7, with D perhaps matching TRBD2 (5 bases). The V gene's germline CDR1 is SNHLY and CDR2 FYNNEI. The length of the CDR3 is 14 residues. Written as DNA, the CDR3 is TGTGCCAGCAGTGAATGGACTCTCTCCAACGAGCAGTACTTC. As protein: CASSEWTLSNEQYF.